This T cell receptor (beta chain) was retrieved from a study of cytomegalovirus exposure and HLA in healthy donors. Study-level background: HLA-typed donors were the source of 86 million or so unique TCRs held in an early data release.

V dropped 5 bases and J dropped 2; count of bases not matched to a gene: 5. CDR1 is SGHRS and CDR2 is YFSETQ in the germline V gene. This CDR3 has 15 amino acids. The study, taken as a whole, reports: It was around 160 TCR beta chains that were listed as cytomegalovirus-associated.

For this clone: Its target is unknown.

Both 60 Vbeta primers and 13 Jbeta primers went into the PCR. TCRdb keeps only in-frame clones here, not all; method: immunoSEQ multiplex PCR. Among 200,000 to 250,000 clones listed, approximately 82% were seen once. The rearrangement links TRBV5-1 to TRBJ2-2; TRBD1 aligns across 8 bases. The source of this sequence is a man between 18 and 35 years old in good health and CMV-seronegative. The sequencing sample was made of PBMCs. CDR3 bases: TGCGCCAGCAGGACCGGGACAGGCAACACCGGGGAGCTGTTTTTT. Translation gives CASRTGTGNTGELFF.